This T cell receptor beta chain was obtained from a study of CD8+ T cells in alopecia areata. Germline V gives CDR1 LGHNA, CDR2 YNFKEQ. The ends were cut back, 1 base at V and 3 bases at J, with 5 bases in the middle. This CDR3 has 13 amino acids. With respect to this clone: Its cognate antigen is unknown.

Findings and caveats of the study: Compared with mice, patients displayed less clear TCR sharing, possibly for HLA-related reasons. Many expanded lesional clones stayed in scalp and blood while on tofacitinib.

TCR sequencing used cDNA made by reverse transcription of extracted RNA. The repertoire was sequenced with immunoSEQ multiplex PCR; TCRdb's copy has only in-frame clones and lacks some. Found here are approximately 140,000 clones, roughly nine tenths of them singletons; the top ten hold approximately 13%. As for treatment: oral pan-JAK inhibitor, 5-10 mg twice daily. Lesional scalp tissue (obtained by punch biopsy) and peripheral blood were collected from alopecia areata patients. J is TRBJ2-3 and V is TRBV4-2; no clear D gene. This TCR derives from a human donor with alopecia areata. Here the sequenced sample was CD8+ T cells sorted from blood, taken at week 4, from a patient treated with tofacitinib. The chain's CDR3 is CASSQGSTDTQYF. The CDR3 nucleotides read TGTGCCAGCAGCCAAGGTTCAACAGATACGCAGTATTTT.